Listed here are 14 T cell receptor beta chains from one sample, sequenced in a study of blood T cell repertoires in COVID-19. The assay was immunoSEQ multiplex PCR, and TCRdb's table has in-frame clones only and misses some. This table holds 110,000 to 150,000 clones, around 80% found once. Specimen: peripheral blood. The receptor set was obtained from a man in his 60s with active or convalescent COVID-19.

This chain connects TRBV28 to TRBJ1-4; TRBD1 matches at 7 bases. V was pared by 5 bases and J by 4 bases, with 4 bases of the junction left unmatched. CDR1 and CDR2 (germline): MDHEN, SYDVKM. This CDR3 has 14 amino acids. CDR3 in amino acids: CASSRQGVNEKLFF. DNA of the CDR3: TGTGCCAGCAGTAGACAGGGAGTTAATGAAAAACTGTTTTTT.

The genes are TRBV19 and TRBJ1-6, with 10 bases lining up with TRBD1. V dropped 6 bases and J dropped 10; count of bases not matched to a gene: 9. The CDR3 loop spans 15 amino acids. Germline loops: CDR1 LNHDA, CDR2 SQIVND (reference sequence). The CDR3 loop is CASSPGQGVGSPLHF. CDR3 nucleotides: TGTGCCAGTAGCCCAGGACAGGGGGTCGGATCACCCCTCCACTTT. The full variable domain, in which reference TRBV19 and TRBJ1-6 provide the parts outside the CDR3, is DGGITQSPKYLFRKEGQNVTLSCEQNLNHDAMYWYRQDPGQGLRLIYYSQIVNDFQKGDIAEGYSVSREKKESFPLTVTSAQKNPTAFYLCASSPGQGVGSPLHFGNGTRLTVT.

The rearrangement joins TRBV10-1 to TRBJ1-4, with no clear D. The germline V and J ends were trimmed by 2 bases and 0 bases, with 7 bases remaining between them. CDR1 is WNHNN, CDR2 SYGVQD, per germline (reference sequence). The CDR3 totals 15 residues. The chain's CDR3 is CASSEGSTTNEKLFF. For the CDR3, the DNA is TGCGCCAGCAGTGAGGGGAGTACAACTAATGAAAAACTGTTTTTT.

The chain carries TRBV3-1 (or the pseudogene TRBV3-2) and TRBJ1-6; no reliable D call. The germline gives CDR1 LGHDT, CDR2 YNNKEL (reference sequence). V gave up 2 bases and J gave up 4 bases, with 12 bases separating them. The CDR3 extends over 16 amino acids. The DNA of the CDR3 is TGTGCCAGCAGCCAAAGCAGGCCCCCGTATAATTCACCCCTCCACTTT. Protein: CASSQSRPPYNSPLHF.

The chain is built from TRBV7-2 and TRBJ1-2; no reliable D call. V lost 3 bases and J 4 bases, leaving 12 bases between the germline ends. Germline values: CDR1 SGHTA, CDR2 FQGNSA. The CDR3 covers 14 residues. The CDR3 protein is CASSFAGGGYGYTF. The CDR3 bases are TGTGCCAGCAGCTTTGCCGGAGGAGGCTATGGCTACACCTTC.

This rearrangement joins TRBV5-1 to TRBJ2-7; a weak D match, TRBD2 (5 bases). The CDR3 spans 12 residues. V lost 0 bases and J lost 12, with 13 bases in between. Per germline, CDR1 SGHRS and CDR2 YFSETQ. CDR3 in amino acids: CASSLEGREGYF. CDR3 DNA: TGCGCCAGCAGCTTGGAAGGGCGTGAGGGGTACTTC.

V gene TRBV27 combines with J gene TRBJ1-1; D possibly corresponds to TRBD1 (5 bases). Germline values: CDR1 MNHEY, CDR2 SMNVEV (reference sequence). The CDR3 is 14 residues long. V lost 3 bases and J lost 6, with 14 bases in between. DNA for the CDR3: TGTGCCAGCAGTTTTGGCCAGGGCCTATCTGAAGCTTTCTTT. Translated: CASSFGQGLSEAFF.

The V and J genes are TRBV12-3 or TRBV12-4 and TRBJ1-5, with 9 bases matching TRBD1. Trimming took 6 bases from V and 9 from J; bases not matched to a gene: 6. CDR3 length equals 13 residues. The CDR3 reads CASRGTGLTPQHF. The CDR3 DNA reads as TGTGCCAGCAGAGGGACAGGGCTCACGCCCCAGCATTTT.

The chain employs TRBV13 and TRBJ1-1, with 12 bases fitting TRBD1. Losses at the gene ends were 3 bases for V and 4 bases for J; bases not matched to a gene: 6. This CDR3 is built from 16 residues. CDR1 and CDR2 from the germline V gene are PRHDT and FYEKMQ (reference sequence). CDR3: CASSFSRGQGATEAFF. CDR3 sequence (DNA): TGTGCCAGCAGCTTCTCCCGGGGACAGGGGGCCACTGAAGCTTTCTTT. Looking up the rest from reference TRBV13 and TRBJ1-1 gives the full variable domain: AAGVIQSPRHLIKEKRETATLKCYPIPRHDTVYWYQQGPGQDPQFLISFYEKMQSDKGSIPDRFSAQQFSDYHSELNMSSLELGDSALYFCASSFSRGQGATEAFFGQGTRLTVV.

This rearrangement joins TRBV5-5 to TRBJ1-6; no firm D call. This CDR3 is built from 17 residues. CDR1 is SGHKS and CDR2 is YYEKEE in the germline V gene (reference sequence). Trimming took 2 bases from V and 0 from J, leaving 12 bases between them. The CDR3 DNA reads as TGTGCCAGCAGCTTCGACGGAGTGAGCTCCTATAATTCACCCCTCCACTTT. Protein sequence: CASSFDGVSSYNSPLHF. Full variable domain (outside the CDR3, taken from reference TRBV5-5 and TRBJ1-6): DAGVTQSPTHLIKTRGQQVTLRCSPISGHKSVSWYQQVLGQGPQFIFQYYEKEERGRGNFPDRFSARQFPNYSSELNVNALLLGDSALYLCASSFDGVSSYNSPLHFGNGTRLTVT.

The chain employs TRBV19 and TRBJ2-7; the D gene is possibly TRBD1 (5 bases). From germline, CDR1 is LNHDA and CDR2 SQIVND (reference sequence). The CDR3 has 14 amino acids. V shed 3 bases and J shed 6 bases, with 15 bases lying between them. This CDR3 is CASSIRPAGAEQYF. Here the CDR3 DNA reads TGTGCCAGTAGTATTAGGCCCGCTGGGGCCGAGCAGTACTTC.

V is TRBV5-1 and J is TRBJ1-4; D uncertain. Germline CDR1 and CDR2: SGHRS and YFSETQ. This CDR3 region has 16 residues. V was cut by 0 bases and J by 4 bases, with 13 bases left in between. The CDR3 loop is CASSLGITPLNEKLFF. The CDR3 nucleotides are TGCGCCAGCAGCTTGGGTATCACACCCCTTAATGAAAAACTGTTTTTT.

Written as DNA, the CDR3 is TGTGCCAGCAGTTTAAGAGGGATCTCCGAGCAGTACTTC. This translates into CASSLRGISEQYF. The V and J genes are TRBV27 and TRBJ2-7; possible D gene TRBD2, 5 bases. This CDR3 contains 13 residues. Germline CDR1 and CDR2: MNHEY and SMNVEV (reference sequence). V was cut by 2 bases and J by 6 bases, with 11 bases left in between.

The genes are TRBV28 and TRBJ1-3; D remains unclear. The CDR3 is made up of 14 amino acids. V lost 3 bases and J 4 bases, leaving 10 bases between the germline ends. Germline CDR1 and CDR2: MDHEN and SYDVKM. The DNA of the CDR3 is TGTGCCAGCAGTTTCGACAAACGCGGAAACACCATATATTTT. Translated, it gives CASSFDKRGNTIYF.